This T cell receptor beta chain came from a study of cytomegalovirus exposure and HLA in healthy donors. From germline, CDR1 is ENHRY and CDR2 SYGVKD. Unmatched junction bases numbered 11, after V lost 2 bases and J lost 4 bases. The CDR3 extends over 17 amino acids. Study-level results: Immune exposure information comprised only CMV serostatus.

With respect to this clone: The antigen remains unidentified.

PCR employed 60 Vbeta and 13 Jbeta primers. The repertoire was sequenced with immunoSEQ multiplex PCR; TCRdb's copy has only in-frame clones and lacks some. Here the sample spans some 170,000 clones, roughly a tenth being singletons. Sequencing input: PBMCs. The TCR comes from a woman in her twenties or thirties in good health and CMV-seropositive. J is TRBJ1-2 and V is TRBV10-3; 9 positions match TRBD1. CDR3 nucleotides: TGTGCCATCAGTGAGGAATTCGGGACAGGGTATGTCTATGGCTACACCTTC. This sequence encodes CAISEEFGTGYVYGYTF.